This T cell receptor (beta chain) was captured in a study of blood T cell repertoires in COVID-19 (dated by TCRdb to between 2020 and 2021). About the investigation overall: The collaborator samples originated in the United States, Italy and Spain and spanned the acute and convalescent phases of COVID-19. The samples were drawn from the first 160 participants of the ongoing ImmuneRACE study and from 1,254 subjects provided by 6 global collaborators. Deeply sampled blood TCRbeta repertoires from subjects exposed to, actively infected with, or recovered from COVID-19 were included in the dataset. The sample metadata nearly always contained a de-identified subject ID, COVID-19 status, age in years and sex. HLA class I and class II types, where available, came from metadata supplied by the sample provider rather than from assay-based typing. The prospective study material was composed of cDNA or gDNA derived from T cells, B-cell-depleted T cells, or PBMCs. The repertoires were released in a freely available public database meant as a resource for research on the immune response to SARS-CoV-2.

The immunoSEQ Assay, a bias-controlled multiplex PCR, was used to amplify TCRbeta CDR3 regions from genomic DNA. From the authors' description of their analysis: The number of nucleated cells in each sample was estimated from the amplification of reference gene primers within the assay. Sequence reads were collapsed and filtered to measure the absolute abundance of every unique TCRbeta CDR3 rearrangement. For each sample, productive Simpson clonality was calculated by taking the square root of Simpson's diversity index across productive rearrangements. The source is immuneACCESS, and TCRdb retained only in-frame sequences with V and J called. Part of the clones is not carried over; for the studies checked, unresolved V genes explain less than half of this, and the remainder is unexplained. V, J and clone size derive from that table, while D and trimming were established from the DNA sequence. The sample yields 260,000 or so clones; approximately 84% were counted once. Of the sample, around a sixth is held by the ten largest clones.

Results the study describes overall, beyond this receptor: How much clinical and demographic metadata was included differed by source and by participant, and the metadata was provided uncurated.

Concerning this clone: What this receptor recognizes is not known. The record has no base qualities; no much larger clone is one base away.

Deletion took 3 bases off V and 9 bases off J, with a span of 7 bases between the germline ends. Reading from cysteine to phenylalanine, the CDR3 counts 11 amino acids. Just the 33-base CDR3 DNA is kept, in frame starting at base 1. Enrolling through a virtual design, the prospective study's participants ranged in age from roughly 18 to 90 years and lived across roughly 24 United States geographic areas. Cohort assignment in the prospective study relied on participant-reported clinical history from a screening survey and a study questionnaire. Recovered participants in ImmuneRACE Cohort 3 were defined as having two consecutive negative NP/OP PCR tests, clearance from a healthcare professional, or resolution of symptoms. Each participant in the prospective study had whole blood, serum and a nasopharyngeal or oropharyngeal swab collected by mobile phlebotomists. Participants in the prospective study had the option to provide additional blood draws and questionnaires over an approximately 2-month period. Prospective study blood samples were shipped either frozen or at room temperature before DNA extraction.

The V and J genes are TRBV12-3 or TRBV12-4 and TRBJ2-3, with no D gene named confidently. Sequenced: PBMCs or T cells enriched from blood (not recorded which). This clonotype was sampled from a man younger than 35 who had recovered from COVID-19. The encoded CDR3 is CASSFSSTQYF. DNA sequence: TGTGCCAGCAGTTTTTCGAGCACGCAGTATTTT.